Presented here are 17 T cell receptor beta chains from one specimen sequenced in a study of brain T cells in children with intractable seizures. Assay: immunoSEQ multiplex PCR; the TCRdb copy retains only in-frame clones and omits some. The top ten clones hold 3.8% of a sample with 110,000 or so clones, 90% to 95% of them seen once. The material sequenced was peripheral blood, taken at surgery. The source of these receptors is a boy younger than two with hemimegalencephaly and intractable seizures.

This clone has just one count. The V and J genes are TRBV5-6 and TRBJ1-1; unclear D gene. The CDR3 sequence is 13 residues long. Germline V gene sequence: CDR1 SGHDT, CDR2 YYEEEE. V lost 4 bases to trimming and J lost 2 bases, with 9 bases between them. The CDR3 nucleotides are TGTGCCAGCAGCGCGGCGGCCAACACTGAAGCTTTCTTT. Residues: CASSAAANTEAFF.

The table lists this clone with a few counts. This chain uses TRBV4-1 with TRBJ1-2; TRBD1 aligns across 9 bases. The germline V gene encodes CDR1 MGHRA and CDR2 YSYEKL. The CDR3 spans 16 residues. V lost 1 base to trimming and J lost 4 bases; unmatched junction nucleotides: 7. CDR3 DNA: TGCGCCAGCAGCCAAGGGGCCCCGACAGGGGGCTATGGCTACACCTTC. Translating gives CASSQGAPTGGYGYTF.

The DNA for the CDR3 is TGCGCCAGCAGCCAAGAGAGGGGGCGGAACACCGGGGAGCTGTTTTTT. Protein: CASSQERGRNTGELFF. The rearrangement links TRBV4-3 to TRBJ2-2; 7 bases fit TRBD1. Per germline, CDR1 LGHNA and CDR2 YSLEER. V shed 0 bases and J 1 base; nucleotides not matched to a gene: 2. The CDR3 has 16 amino acids.

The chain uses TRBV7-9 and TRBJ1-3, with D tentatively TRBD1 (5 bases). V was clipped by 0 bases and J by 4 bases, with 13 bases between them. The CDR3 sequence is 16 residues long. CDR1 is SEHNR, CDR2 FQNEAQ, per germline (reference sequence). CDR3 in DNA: TGTGCCAGCAGCTTAGCGGTCTCAGGGCGAGGAAACACCATATATTTT. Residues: CASSLAVSGRGNTIYF.

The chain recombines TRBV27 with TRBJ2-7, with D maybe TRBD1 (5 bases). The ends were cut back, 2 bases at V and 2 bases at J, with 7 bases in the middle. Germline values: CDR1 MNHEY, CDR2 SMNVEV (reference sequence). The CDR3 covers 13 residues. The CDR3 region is CASSLQGTYEQYF. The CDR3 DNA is TGTGCCAGCAGTTTACAGGGCACCTACGAGCAGTACTTC.

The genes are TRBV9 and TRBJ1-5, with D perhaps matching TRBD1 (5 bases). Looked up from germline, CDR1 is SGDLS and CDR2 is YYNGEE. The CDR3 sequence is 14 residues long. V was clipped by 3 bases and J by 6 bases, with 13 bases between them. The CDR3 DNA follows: TGTGCCAGCAGCGACGTCGGGGCAGCTCAGCCCCAGCATTTT. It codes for CASSDVGAAQPQHF.

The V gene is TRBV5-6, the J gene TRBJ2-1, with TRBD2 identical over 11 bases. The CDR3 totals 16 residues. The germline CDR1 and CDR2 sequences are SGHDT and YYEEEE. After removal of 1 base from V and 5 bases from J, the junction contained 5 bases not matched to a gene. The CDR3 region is CASSLQTSGVDNEQFF. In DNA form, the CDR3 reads TGTGCCAGCAGCTTGCAGACTAGCGGGGTCGACAATGAGCAGTTCTTC.

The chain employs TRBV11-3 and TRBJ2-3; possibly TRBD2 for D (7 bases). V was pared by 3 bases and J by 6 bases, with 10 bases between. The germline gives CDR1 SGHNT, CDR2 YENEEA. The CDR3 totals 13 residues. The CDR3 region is CASSLGGRDTQYF. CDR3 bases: TGTGCCAGCAGCTTGGGGGGGCGGGATACGCAGTATTTT.

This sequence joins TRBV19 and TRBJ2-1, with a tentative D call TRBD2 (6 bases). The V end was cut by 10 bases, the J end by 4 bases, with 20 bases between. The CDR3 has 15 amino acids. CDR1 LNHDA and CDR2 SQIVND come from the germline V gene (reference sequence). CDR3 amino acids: CATTAGTSIYNEQFF. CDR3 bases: TGTGCCACTACCGCCGGGACTTCCATTTACAATGAGCAGTTCTTC.

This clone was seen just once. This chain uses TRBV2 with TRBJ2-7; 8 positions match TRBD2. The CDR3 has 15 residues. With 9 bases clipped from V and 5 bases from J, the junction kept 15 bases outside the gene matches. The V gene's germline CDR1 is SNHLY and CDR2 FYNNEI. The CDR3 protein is CARRITGGLSHEQYF. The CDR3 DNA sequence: TGTGCCAGACGGATTACGGGAGGGCTAAGCCACGAGCAGTACTTC.

The CDR3: CASSQDSSDYPFGNEQFF. The CDR3 DNA reads TGCGCCAGCAGCCAAGATTCCAGTGACTACCCGTTTGGCAATGAGCAGTTCTTC. This chain joins TRBV4-1 and TRBJ2-1, with D perhaps matching TRBD2 (5 bases). Germline assignment: CDR1 MGHRA and CDR2 YSYEKL. V was pared by 0 bases and J by 6 bases, with 21 bases between. There are 18 residues in the CDR3.

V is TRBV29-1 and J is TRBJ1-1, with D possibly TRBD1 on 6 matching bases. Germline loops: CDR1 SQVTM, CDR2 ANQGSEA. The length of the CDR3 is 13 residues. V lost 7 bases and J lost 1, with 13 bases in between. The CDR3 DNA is TGCAGCGGATACAGGGCCCCGAACACTGAAGCTTTCTTT. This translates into CSGYRAPNTEAFF.

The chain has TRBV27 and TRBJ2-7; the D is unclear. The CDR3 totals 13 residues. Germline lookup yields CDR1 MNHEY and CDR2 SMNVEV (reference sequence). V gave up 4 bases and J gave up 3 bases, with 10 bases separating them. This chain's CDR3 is CASSSRTGYEQYF. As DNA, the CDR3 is TGTGCCAGCAGTTCAAGGACCGGCTACGAGCAGTACTTC.

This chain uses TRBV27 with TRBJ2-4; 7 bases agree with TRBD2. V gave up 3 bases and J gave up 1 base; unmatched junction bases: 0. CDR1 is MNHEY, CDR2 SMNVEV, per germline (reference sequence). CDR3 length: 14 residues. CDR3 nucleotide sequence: TGTGCCAGCAGTTTGGGGGGGGCCAAAAACATTCAGTACTTC. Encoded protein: CASSLGGAKNIQYF.

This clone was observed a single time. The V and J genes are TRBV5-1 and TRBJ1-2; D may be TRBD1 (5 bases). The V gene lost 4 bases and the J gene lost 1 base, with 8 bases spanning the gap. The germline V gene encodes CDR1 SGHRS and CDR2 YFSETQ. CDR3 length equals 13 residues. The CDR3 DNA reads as TGCGCCAGCAGCCCAGACAGTAACTATGGCTACACCTTC. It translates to CASSPDSNYGYTF.

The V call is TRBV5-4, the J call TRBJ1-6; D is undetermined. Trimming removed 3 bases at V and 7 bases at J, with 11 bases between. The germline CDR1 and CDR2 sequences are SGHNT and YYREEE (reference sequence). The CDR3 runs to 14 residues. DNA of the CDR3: TGTGCCAGCAGCTGGCCGGGGTCAAATTCACCCCTCCACTTT. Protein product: CASSWPGSNSPLHF.

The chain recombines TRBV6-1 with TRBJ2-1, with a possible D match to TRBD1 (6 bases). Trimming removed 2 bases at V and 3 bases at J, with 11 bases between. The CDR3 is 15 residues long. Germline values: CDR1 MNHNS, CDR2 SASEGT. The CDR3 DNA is TGTGCCAGCAGTGAAAAGGCAGGGGACTACAATGAGCAGTTCTTC. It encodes CASSEKAGDYNEQFF.